This T cell receptor beta chain was sequenced in a study of shared clonotypes between healthy human individuals. Whole-study results and caveats: With a handful of donors compared, around 5.4% of naive CD4 clonotypes were shared.

Naivety among CD8 cells was defined by CD45RO negativity and positive CCR7 selection, thereby excluding terminally differentiated effector memory CD45RA+ cells. As for this clone: What it recognizes is unknown.

Sequenced by immunoSEQ multiplex PCR; TCRdb stores in-frame clones only, minus some. The sample includes around 610,000 clones, roughly 96% of them seen just once. Germline CDR1 is ENHRY and CDR2 is SYGVKD. The CDR3 runs 14 residues. J gave up 3 bases and V 3 bases, and 5 bases lay outside the gene matches. This sequence joins TRBV10-3 and TRBJ2-7; 7 nucleotides align to TRBD2. This TCR was sampled from a woman aged 30 to 39 in good health. Sample: naive CD8+ T cells sorted from blood. The CDR3 sequence is CAISDTAGNYEQYF. The CDR3 coding sequence is TGTGCCATCAGTGATACAGCGGGGAACTACGAGCAGTACTTC.